This record looks at one T cell receptor (beta chain) sequence and its context. The data originate from a study of early T cells in non-severe SARS-CoV-2 infection. Study context: Chains were not paired, and sequencing was done on bulk RNA from unsorted whole blood.

As part of library construction, unique molecular identifiers were attached to individual cDNA molecules. TCRdb itself ran the 5' RACE reads through MiXCR, one entry per CDR3 protein. The sample records 100,000 to 150,000 distinct CDR3 sequences, 15% being singletons. With V trimmed by 4 bases and J by 0 bases, 3 bases remained unmatched. This CDR3 has 15 residues. Germline-derived CDR1 and CDR2 are SEHNR and FQNEAQ (reference sequence). The receptor was isolated from an adult who was a healthcare worker with PCR-confirmed SARS-CoV-2 infection or an uninfected control (not recorded which). The source material was whole blood. The V and J genes are TRBV7-9 and TRBJ2-5, with 9 bases that match TRBD2. This CDR3 reads CASSSRLADQETQYF. CDR3 bases: TGTGCCAGCAGCTCACGACTAGCGGACCAAGAGACCCAGTACTTC.